Each of the 31 T cell receptor beta chains below was sequenced from the same sample in a study of blood T cells in healthy people across ages. A J-beta primer mix and a sample-barcoded 5' primer were used in a second PCR of roughly 6 to 11 cycles. TCRdb called the 5' RACE reads again in MiXCR, with one record for every CDR3 protein. The table shows 550,000 to 800,000 distinct CDR3 sequences, with approximately 21% occurring only once. Material: blood. These receptors were obtained from a man between 65 and 85 years old in good health.

The chain recombines TRBV20-1 with TRBJ2-1, with D possibly being TRBD2 (6 bases). The J call may not be correct, given that the DNA end is closer to TRBJ2-7. Germline assignment: CDR1 DFQATT and CDR2 SNEGSKA (reference sequence). The CDR3 runs to 12 residues. CDR3 region: CSASGSAYEQYF. CDR3 bases: TGCAGTGCTAGCGGGAGTGCTTACGAGCAGTACTTC.

This rearrangement joins TRBV6-5 to TRBJ2-5; 10 nucleotides match TRBD2. Germline V gene lookup returns CDR1 MNHEY and CDR2 SVGAGI. The CDR3 contains 13 residues. V was clipped by 6 bases and J by 5 bases; unmatched bases: 3. The CDR3 nucleotides read TGTGCCAGCAGCATGACTAGCGGGGAGACCCAGTACTTC. Translating it yields CASSMTSGETQYF.

The chain carries TRBV7-9 and TRBJ2-7; tentatively, D is TRBD1 (5 bases). The CDR3 is 14 residues long. The V end lost 4 bases, the J end lost 2 bases, and 12 bases lay between the germline ends. Germline CDR1 is SEHNR and CDR2 is FQNEAQ (reference sequence). Written as DNA, the CDR3 is TGTGCCAGCAGCTCATCCACGACAGCCTACGAGCAGTACTTC. Amino acid sequence: CASSSSTTAYEQYF.

This clonotype was counted a few times. This rearrangement joins TRBV5-1 to TRBJ1-4; D not resolved. The ends were cut back, 4 bases at V and 2 bases at J, with 6 bases in the middle. The CDR3 spans 13 residues. CDR1 and CDR2 from the germline V gene are SGHRS and YFSETQ. The CDR3 region is CASSGSTNEKLFF. The CDR3 region has the DNA TGCGCCAGCAGCGGTAGTACTAATGAAAAACTGTTTTTT.

The V gene is TRBV7-9, the J gene TRBJ1-5; TRBD1 matches at 9 bases. The CDR3 consists of 18 residues. The V gene's germline CDR1 is SEHNR and CDR2 FQNEAQ (reference sequence). The V gene end was trimmed by 3 bases and the J gene end by 4 bases; junction bases not matched to a gene: 13. Here the CDR3 reads CASSLASGTGSSNQPQHF. The CDR3 DNA sequence: TGTGCCAGCAGCTTGGCATCCGGGACAGGGTCCTCTAATCAGCCCCAGCATTTT. Looking up the rest from reference TRBV7-9 and TRBJ1-5 gives the full variable domain: DTGVSQNPRHKITKRGQNVTFRCDPISEHNRLYWYRQTLGQGPEFLTYFQNEAQLEKSRLLSDRFSAERPKGSFSTLEIQRTEQGDSAMYLCASSLASGTGSSNQPQHFGDGTRLSIL.

This clonotype was seen only a few times. This sequence joins TRBV12-3 or TRBV12-4 and TRBJ2-7; TRBD1 aligns across 9 bases. V was pared by 4 bases and J by 4 bases, with 8 bases of the junction left unmatched. This CDR3 comprises 15 residues. The CDR3, as DNA: TGTGCCAGCAGTTCCCGGGACAGGGTTTTGTACGAGCAGTACTTC. This codes for CASSSRDRVLYEQYF.

This clonotype came up a few times. A read error is possible here, since a much larger clone lies one base away. This rearrangement joins TRBV29-1 to TRBJ2-4; 7 positions match TRBD2. The CDR3 is 13 amino acids. CDR1 SQVTM and CDR2 ANQGSEA come from the germline V gene. The junction had 0 bases not matched to a gene; V was cut back by 1 base and J by 3 bases. The CDR3 nucleotides are TGCAGCGTTGAAGGGGGGGGCAAAAACATTCAGTACTTC. This sequence encodes CSVEGGGKNIQYF.

This chain links TRBV7-2 with TRBJ2-5, with 7 nucleotides matching TRBD2. The last part of the DNA fits TRBJ2-1 better; the J call may be wrong. CDR1 and CDR2 from the germline V gene are SGHTA and FQGNSA. CDR3 length: 13 residues. CDR3 in amino acids: CASSPTSVSEQFF. The DNA of the CDR3 is TGTGCCAGCAGCCCAACTAGCGTGAGTGAGCAGTTCTTC.

This clonotype was seen more than once but under ten times. This sequence joins TRBV3-1 and TRBJ2-5, with D uncertain. The J call may not be correct, given that the DNA end is closer to TRBJ2-7. Germline CDR1 reads LGHDT; CDR2 reads YNNKEL (reference sequence). This CDR3 has 13 residues. The CDR3 DNA is TGTGCCAGCAGCCAAGAGGGCCAGTACGAGCAGTACTTC. As protein: CASSQEGQYEQYF.

The rearrangement joins TRBV29-1 to TRBJ2-5; possibly TRBD2 for D (5 bases). The CDR3 covers 16 residues. Germline assignment: CDR1 SQVTM and CDR2 ANQGSEA. The V and J ends lost 4 bases and 1 base respectively, with 19 bases between them. DNA of the CDR3: TGCAGCGTTGGAGGGTCGGTGGTGAGGGTCCAAGAGACCCAGTACTTC. Protein product: CSVGGSVVRVQETQYF.

This clonotype was counted a few times. The DNA of the CDR3 is TGCGCCAGCAGCTTCAGCGGGAGGGTGTACGAGCAGTACTTC. It translates to CASSFSGRVYEQYF. The V gene is TRBV5-1, the J gene TRBJ2-7; 10 bases agree with TRBD2. Trimming took 2 bases from V and 4 from J; bases not matched to a gene: 3. From germline, CDR1 is SGHRS and CDR2 YFSETQ. The CDR3 sequence is 14 residues long.

As regards this clonotype: Sequence at one end of the junction differs from germline and may be a read error. This sequence joins TRBV6-2 or TRBV6-3 and TRBJ2-5; D is perhaps TRBD2 (5 bases). The CDR3 has 19 residues. Germline CDR1 and CDR2: MNHEY and SVGEGT. The CDR3 DNA sequence: TGTGCCAGCAGTTACGAGGGCGGCCGAGATTCACTCATCTGCAATGAGCAGTCCTTC. Residues: CASSYEGGRDSLICNEQSF.

V is TRBV19 and J is TRBJ2-6; D not certain. Trimming took off 11 bases at V and 2 bases at J, with 10 bases between the two ends. This CDR3 is built from 13 residues. Germline assignment: CDR1 LNHDA and CDR2 SQIVND (reference sequence). CDR3 sequence (DNA): TGTGCCGCCGACACTCCTGGGGCCAACGTCCTGACTTTC. It codes for CAADTPGANVLTF.

J is TRBJ1-2 and V is TRBV3-1; D might be TRBD1 (5 bases). Trimming pared 6 bases from V and 7 bases from J, leaving 15 bases between. Germline-derived CDR1 and CDR2 are LGHDT and YNNKEL (reference sequence). The length of the CDR3 is 13 residues. The CDR3 DNA reads as TGTGCCAGCAGACCTATTCGGGGGGGTGGCTACACCTTC. Translating it yields CASRPIRGGGYTF.

This clonotype appeared a few times. This chain links TRBV7-9 with TRBJ2-1; 8 positions match TRBD2. Germline CDR1 is SEHNR and CDR2 is FQNEAQ (reference sequence). V lost 3 bases, J lost 1 base, and 8 bases stayed unmatched. This CDR3 is 17 amino acids long. CDR3 residues: CASSFLVSGDSYNEQFF. CDR3 nucleotide sequence: TGTGCCAGCAGCTTCCTGGTTAGCGGGGATTCCTACAATGAGCAGTTCTTC.

This clonotype was recorded a few times. The chain joins TRBV7-9 to TRBJ2-3; D unclear. This CDR3 comprises 14 residues. Germline-derived CDR1 and CDR2 are SEHNR and FQNEAQ (reference sequence). Trimming pared 2 bases from V and 7 bases from J, leaving 13 bases between. The CDR3 DNA reads as TGTGCCAGCAGCTTAAGTCAGCCCGAGAATACGCAGTATTTT. Its protein is CASSLSQPENTQYF. The full variable domain, rest sourced from reference TRBV7-9 and TRBJ2-3, is DTGVSQNPRHKITKRGQNVTFRCDPISEHNRLYWYRQTLGQGPEFLTYFQNEAQLEKSRLLSDRFSAERPKGSFSTLEIQRTEQGDSAMYLCASSLSQPENTQYFGPGTRLTVL.

A few counts support this clonotype. The chain uses TRBV27 and TRBJ2-3, with 10 bases fitting TRBD1. The J segment lost 2 bases and the V segment lost 1 base, leaving 6 bases of the junction unmatched. Germline loops: CDR1 MNHEY, CDR2 SMNVEV (reference sequence). The CDR3 has 17 residues. CDR3 bases: TGTGCCAGCAGTTTATTGGGACAGGGGTTCGCCACAGATACGCAGTATTTT. It translates to CASSLLGQGFATDTQYF.

The rearrangement uses TRBV27 and TRBJ1-6, with TRBD1 matching over 7 bases. Trimming removed 6 bases from V and 10 bases from J; junction bases left unmatched: 9. This CDR3 is built from 14 residues. Germline CDR1 MNHEY, CDR2 SMNVEV (reference sequence). CDR3 sequence (DNA): TGTGCCAGCAGCCGACAGGGCAAGGGGTCACCCCTCCACTTT. Protein: CASSRQGKGSPLHF.

The V gene is TRBV5-1, the J gene TRBJ2-7, with D tentatively TRBD2 (5 bases). The germline V and J ends were trimmed by 0 bases and 0 bases, with 13 bases remaining between them. The CDR3 extends over 16 amino acids. Germline lookup yields CDR1 SGHRS and CDR2 YFSETQ. CDR3 sequence reads: CASSLGGGLSSYEQYF. The DNA of the CDR3 is TGCGCCAGCAGCTTGGGAGGCGGGTTAAGCTCCTACGAGCAGTACTTC.

J is TRBJ1-2 and V is TRBV27; no clear D gene. CDR3 size: 14 residues. V was cut by 5 bases and J by 4 bases, with 14 bases left in between. CDR1 and CDR2 (germline): MNHEY, SMNVEV (reference sequence). CDR3 nucleotides: TGTGCCAGCAGTCACCGGAAGGACGGCTATGGCTACACCTTC. This codes for CASSHRKDGYGYTF.

This clonotype came up a few times. The chain's CDR3 is CATKTSGRDTDTQYF. CDR3 coding DNA: TGTGCCACCAAAACTAGCGGGAGGGACACAGATACGCAGTATTTT. The V gene is TRBV27, the J gene TRBJ2-3, with 13 bases that match TRBD2. The CDR3 runs 15 residues. Germline V CDR1 and CDR2: MNHEY, SMNVEV (reference sequence). Trimming removed 10 bases from V and 2 bases from J; junction bases left unmatched: 6.

This clonotype is a singleton in its sample. This sequence joins TRBV7-9 and TRBJ1-3, with D unclear. V was shortened by 1 base and J by 4 bases, with 8 bases between the two germline ends. Looked up from germline, CDR1 is SEHNR and CDR2 is FQNEAQ (reference sequence). The CDR3 is made up of 14 amino acids. CDR3 in amino acids: CASSLEKKGNTIYF. DNA of the CDR3: TGTGCCAGCAGCTTAGAAAAAAAAGGAAACACCATATATTTT.

The chain couples TRBV28 to TRBJ2-3, with 13 bases that match TRBD2. The CDR3 contains 16 residues. Germline V gene data show CDR1 as MDHEN and CDR2 as SYDVKM. V lost 3 bases, J lost 4 bases, and 4 bases stayed unmatched. The CDR3 region is CASSLSGLAGADTQYF. As DNA, the CDR3 is TGTGCCAGCAGTTTGTCAGGACTAGCGGGGGCAGATACGCAGTATTTT.

This clonotype was seen a few times. This chain links TRBV12-5 with TRBJ2-7; D is possibly TRBD2 (6 bases). With 0 bases removed from V and 0 bases from J, the gap between germline ends came to 9 bases. This CDR3 contains 15 residues. In germline, CDR1 is LGHNT, CDR2 FRNRAP. CDR3 DNA: TGTGCTAGTGGTTTGGTAGGAGGGAACTCCTACGAGCAGTACTTC. Protein: CASGLVGGNSYEQYF. Complete variable domain (other parts from reference TRBV12-5 and TRBJ2-7): DARVTQTPRHKVTEMGQEVTMRCQPILGHNTVFWYRQTMMQGLELLAYFRNRAPLDDSGMPKDRFSAEMPDATLATLKIQPSEPRDSAVYFCASGLVGGNSYEQYFGPGTRLTVT.

This rearrangement joins TRBV4-1 to TRBJ1-2, with D unresolved. The CDR3 is 13 amino acids. V gave up 0 bases and J gave up 6 bases, with 8 bases separating them. Germline V gene lookup returns CDR1 MGHRA and CDR2 YSYEKL. The CDR3 is CASSQDTEHGYTF. The CDR3, as DNA: TGCGCCAGCAGCCAAGATACGGAACATGGCTACACCTTC.

The table lists this clonotype with many counts. The rearrangement links TRBV3-1 to TRBJ2-5; no clear D. With the DNA end fitting TRBJ2-7 better, the J assignment may be wrong. CDR1 and CDR2 from the germline V gene are LGHDT and YNNKEL (reference sequence). CDR3 size: 15 residues. DNA for the CDR3: TGTGCCAGCAGCCAAGTCGGCCCTAGAAGGTTCGAGCAGTACTTC. Translated, it gives CASSQVGPRRFEQYF.

Here the CDR3 DNA reads TGTGCCAGCAGCTTCGACGGAAGAAACACCATATATTTT. Its translation is CASSFDGRNTIYF. The chain joins TRBV7-2 to TRBJ1-3, with D uncertain. The CDR3 consists of 13 residues. Germline CDR1 SGHTA, CDR2 FQGNSA. The V end was cut by 3 bases, the J end by 5 bases, with 8 bases between.

In the case of this clonotype: A junction end diverges from the germline sequence, so it may reflect a read error. This chain joins TRBV18 and TRBJ2-7, with 8 bases matching TRBD1. CDR1 is KGHSH and CDR2 is LQKENI in the germline V gene. This CDR3 is built from 14 residues. CDR3 bases: TGTGTCAGCTCTCCGGACAGGGACTCCTACGAGCAGTACTTC. This gives the protein CVSSPDRDSYEQYF.

About this clonotype: The CDR3 does not end in the conserved phenylalanine or tryptophan, so this is likely a read error. The CDR3, as DNA: TGTGCCAGGGGGAGACAGGGGGATTACAATGAGCAGTTCCTC. Protein sequence: CARGRQGDYNEQFL. V is TRBV2 and J is TRBJ2-1; 9 positions agree with TRBD1. The CDR3 extends over 14 amino acids. The ends lost 9 bases at V and 4 bases at J; junction bases unmatched: 7. CDR1 is SNHLY, CDR2 FYNNEI, per germline.

Only a few counts were recorded for this clonotype. V and J are TRBV5-1 and TRBJ2-7; either TRBD1 or TRBD2 may supply D (5 bases each). This CDR3 has 14 residues. Germline V lookup: CDR1 SGHRS, CDR2 YFSETQ. The V end lost 6 bases, the J end lost 0 bases, and 13 bases lay between the germline ends. The CDR3 nucleotides read TGCGCCAGCACCCGGGACCCTAGCTCCTACGAGCAGTACTTC. It yields the protein CASTRDPSSYEQYF.

The chain recombines TRBV25-1 with TRBJ2-5; TRBD1 agrees at 10 bases. Germline trimming cut 9 bases from V and 2 bases from J; bases unmatched to any gene: 0. Germline V gene data show CDR1 as MGHDK and CDR2 as SYGVNS. This CDR3 spans 12 amino acids. This CDR3 reads CARDRGQETQYF. As DNA, the CDR3 is TGTGCCAGGGACAGGGGGCAAGAGACCCAGTACTTC.